These 23 T cell receptor beta chains originate from one sample sequenced in a study of T cell responses to AZD1222 COVID-19 vaccine. Assay used: immunoSEQ multiplex PCR; TCRdb lists only in-frame clones, some missing. The sample holds fewer than 100,000 clones; over 85% are singletons and the top ten take over 9.5%. Sequenced here: peripheral blood, sampled on day 0 of AZD1222 vaccination. The receptors originated from an adult in good health.

The chain employs TRBV15 and TRBJ2-7; no firm D call. The V end was cut by 1 base, the J end by 4 bases, with 17 bases between. Per the germline V gene, CDR1 is LNHNV and CDR2 is YYDKDF (reference sequence). CDR3 length equals 16 residues. Written as DNA, the CDR3 is TGTGCCACCAGCAGAGGATTCGCCCGGGCCGATTACGAGCAGTACTTC. It encodes CATSRGFARADYEQYF.

This chain connects TRBV6-5 to TRBJ1-6; D perhaps matches TRBD1 (5 bases). The V gene lost 6 bases and the J gene lost 13 bases, with 13 bases spanning the gap. The CDR3 spans 12 residues. Germline values: CDR1 MNHEY, CDR2 SVGAGI. The CDR3 protein is CASSLPGRPLHF. CDR3 DNA sequence: TGTGCCAGCAGCCTCCCAGGGCGGCCCCTCCACTTT.

This clone was found once. The chain employs TRBV4-1 and TRBJ1-6, with D possibly matching TRBD1 (6 bases). The CDR3 is made up of 15 amino acids. The germline gives CDR1 MGHRA, CDR2 YSYEKL. Deletions cut 0 bases from V and 5 bases from J, with 8 bases between. CDR3 coding DNA: TGCGCCAGCAGCCAAGAGGACAGAAATAATTCACCCCTCCACTTT. Protein: CASSQEDRNNSPLHF.

V and J are TRBV9 and TRBJ2-1, with D perhaps matching TRBD2 (5 bases). CDR1 SGDLS and CDR2 YYNGEE come from the germline V gene. This CDR3 contains 17 residues. Trimming pared 2 bases from V and 4 bases from J, leaving 19 bases between. The chain's CDR3 is CASSVRPGNSRYNEQFF. The CDR3 bases are TGTGCCAGCAGCGTGAGACCGGGAAATTCCCGTTACAATGAGCAGTTCTTC.

The chain couples TRBV5-6 to TRBJ2-1, with D possibly TRBD2 on 6 matching bases. CDR3 length: 16 amino acids. Germline CDR1 SGHDT, CDR2 YYEEEE. Trimming took 4 bases from V and 3 from J, leaving 17 bases between them. DNA of the CDR3: TGTGCCAGCAGCCTGCTGCAGGGCGGGGTCTACAATGAGCAGTTCTTC. As protein: CASSLLQGGVYNEQFF.

The J gene is TRBJ1-1, the V gene TRBV12-5; D gene ambiguous. Deletions cut 4 bases from V and 0 bases from J, with 6 bases between. Germline CDR1 is LGHNT and CDR2 is FRNRAP. The CDR3 is 13 amino acids. CDR3 coding DNA: TGTGCTAGTGGTTGGGCAGTGAACACTGAAGCTTTCTTT. Translation: CASGWAVNTEAFF.

The chain recombines TRBV9 with TRBJ1-6; D unclear. This CDR3 is built from 15 residues. Germline-derived CDR1 and CDR2 are SGDLS and YYNGEE. The ends were cut back, 3 bases at V and 8 bases at J, with 15 bases in the middle. As DNA, the CDR3 is TGTGCCAGCAGCGCGTTCGCCTCCTGGGATTCACCCCTCCACTTT. It codes for CASSAFASWDSPLHF.

The rearrangement links TRBV7-8 to TRBJ1-4; no clear D gene. CDR3 length: 16 residues. The V and J ends lost 2 bases and 8 bases respectively, with 18 bases between them. Germline CDR1 reads SGHVS; CDR2 reads FQNEAQ. Here the CDR3 DNA reads TGTGCCAGCAGCTTAACTAACGGCGCGGGGTACGAAAAACTGTTTTTT. Translation gives CASSLTNGAGYEKLFF.

This rearrangement joins TRBV19 to TRBJ2-3; 9 bases line up with TRBD2. This CDR3 has 17 amino acids. Trimming cost V 5 bases and J 0 bases; bases outside gene matches: 9. CDR1 is LNHDA, CDR2 SQIVND, per germline (reference sequence). CDR3 nucleotide sequence: TGTGCCAGTAGTGCTGATATAGCGGGAGACAGCACAGATACGCAGTATTTT. It specifies CASSADIAGDSTDTQYF.

The chain combines TRBV3-1 (or the pseudogene TRBV3-2) with TRBJ1-1, with D uncertain. From germline, CDR1 is LGHDT and CDR2 YNNKEL (reference sequence). The CDR3 loop spans 16 amino acids. The V end was cut by 1 base, the J end by 3 bases, with 15 bases between. The CDR3 here is CASSQVDAVRDTEAFF. The CDR3 DNA reads as TGTGCCAGCAGCCAAGTTGATGCGGTTAGAGACACTGAAGCTTTCTTT.

V gene TRBV28 combines with J gene TRBJ2-5; TRBD1 matches at 7 bases. This CDR3 is 21 amino acids long. Per the germline V gene, CDR1 is MDHEN and CDR2 is SYDVKM. V was clipped by 6 bases and J by 0 bases; unmatched bases: 25. Here the CDR3 reads CASRGSTGTESLITYQETQYF. CDR3 nucleotides: TGTGCCAGCAGAGGATCTACCGGGACAGAATCCCTCATTACTTACCAAGAGACCCAGTACTTC.

The rearrangement joins TRBV4-1 to TRBJ1-3; 9 bases fit TRBD1. The CDR3 runs to 18 residues. The germline gives CDR1 MGHRA, CDR2 YSYEKL. Trimming at V came to 0 bases and at J to 0 bases, leaving 6 bases not matched to a gene. CDR3 bases: TGCGCCAGCAGCCAAGAACAGGGGGCCCTATTCTCTGGAAACACCATATATTTT. Residues: CASSQEQGALFSGNTIYF.

Here the CDR3 reads CASSLRSRGHGYTF. CDR3 sequence (DNA): TGCGCCAGCAGCTTGCGTTCCAGGGGCCATGGCTACACCTTC. V and J are TRBV5-1 and TRBJ1-2; D is perhaps TRBD1 (6 bases). The CDR3 runs to 14 residues. V was trimmed by 1 base and J by 6 bases, leaving 13 bases between them. Germline CDR1 reads SGHRS; CDR2 reads YFSETQ.

The rearrangement links TRBV12-3 or TRBV12-4 to TRBJ2-3, with TRBD1 matching 7 bases. This CDR3 has 13 residues. J lost 6 bases, V lost 6 bases, and 6 bases had no gene match. The CDR3 DNA is TGTGCCAGCAGAAACAGGGGTTGGGATACGCAGTATTTT. Protein sequence: CASRNRGWDTQYF.

This chain joins TRBV7-8 and TRBJ2-3; D might be TRBD2 (6 bases). V was clipped by 1 base and J by 4 bases, with 15 bases between them. CDR1 is SGHVS and CDR2 is FQNEAQ in the germline V gene. The CDR3 sequence is 16 residues long. The CDR3 DNA sequence: TGTGCCAGCAGCTTAGGGGTGTTGGGGGGATCAGATACGCAGTATTTT. Translating gives CASSLGVLGGSDTQYF.

This clone was recorded only once. The chain couples TRBV27 to TRBJ2-2; D possibly matches TRBD1 or TRBD2 (6 bases each). Germline CDR1 MNHEY, CDR2 SMNVEV (reference sequence). V lost 5 bases to trimming and J lost 5 bases, with 15 bases between them. This CDR3 comprises 15 residues. The CDR3, as DNA: TGTGCCAGCAGTCCACAGGGAGGTATAACCGGGGAGCTGTTTTTT. Translation gives CASSPQGGITGELFF.

Concerning this clone: One end of the junction fails to match germline, which may point to a read error. The genes are TRBV28 and TRBJ1-4; D is possibly TRBD1 (5 bases). Germline V lookup: CDR1 MDHEN, CDR2 SYDVKM. The CDR3 totals 8 residues. The CDR3 loop is CASLGRLF. In nucleotides, the CDR3 is TGTGCCAGCCTGGGACGGCTATTT.

V usage is TRBV19 and J usage is TRBJ2-1; TRBD1 aligns across 7 bases. The V segment lost 3 bases and the J segment 1 base; nucleotides outside the gene matches: 0. CDR3 size: 14 residues. Germline V gene sequence: CDR1 LNHDA, CDR2 SQIVND (reference sequence). For the CDR3, the DNA is TGTGCCAGTAGTATGGGACAGTCCTACAATGAGCAGTTCTTC. This codes for CASSMGQSYNEQFF.

DNA of the CDR3: TGTGCCAGCAGACGGGGACAGGGCAATCAGCCCCAGCATTTT. Encoded protein: CASRRGQGNQPQHF. The rearrangement joins TRBV7-8 to TRBJ1-5, with 8 bases fitting TRBD1. The CDR3 length is 14 residues. Germline CDR1 reads SGHVS; CDR2 reads FQNEAQ. V was clipped by 6 bases and J by 2 bases; unmatched bases: 3.

This chain uses TRBV14 with TRBJ2-1, with D perhaps matching TRBD2 (6 bases). CDR3 length: 17 residues. The germline CDR1 and CDR2 sequences are SGHDN and FVKESK. Trimming cost V 0 bases and J 4 bases, with 16 bases left between them. The CDR3 region is CASSQDLRPGDYNEQFF. The DNA of the CDR3 is TGTGCCAGCAGCCAAGATCTGAGGCCGGGAGATTACAATGAGCAGTTCTTC.

This chain links TRBV19 with TRBJ2-7; possibly TRBD2 for D (6 bases). The CDR3 is 13 residues long. Germline CDR1 is LNHDA and CDR2 is SQIVND (reference sequence). The germline V and J ends were trimmed by 9 bases and 5 bases, with 17 bases remaining between them. Here the CDR3 DNA reads TGTGCCAGCGCGGGACCACTGAGGGACGAGCAGTACTTC. Its protein product is CASAGPLRDEQYF.

The chain recombines TRBV10-3 with TRBJ1-1; 8 nucleotides line up with TRBD1. CDR3 length equals 16 residues. Germline V lookup: CDR1 ENHRY, CDR2 SYGVKD. V shed 3 bases, J shed 6 bases, and the junction held 12 bases outside the gene matches. CDR3 coding DNA: TGTGCCATCAGTGAAATTGGGACAGGAGGTTTTGCTGAAGCTTTCTTT. Protein sequence: CAISEIGTGGFAEAFF.

The chain joins TRBV14 to TRBJ2-7; D gene ambiguous. There are 14 residues in the CDR3. The ends were cut back, 0 bases at V and 2 bases at J, with 8 bases in the middle. Germline CDR1 reads SGHDN; CDR2 reads FVKESK. In DNA form, the CDR3 reads TGTGCCAGCAGCCAAGAGCTCGGAGCCTACGAGCAGTACTTC. Its protein is CASSQELGAYEQYF.